This TCR beta chain originates from a study of T cells in Graves' hyperthyroidism and ophthalmopathy. Broader study findings: Model predictions of ophthalmopathy came a median approximately 6.5 months before onset. Researchers found most expanded thyroid clonotypes above 0.001 in blood as well.

Remarks on this clonotype: Its target is not known.

This CDR3 has 15 amino acids. Germline CDR1 reads SGHTA; CDR2 reads FQGNSA. Trimming took 5 bases from V and 3 from J, leaving 16 bases between them. RNA transcripts provided the source from which TCR beta CDR3 regions were amplified. The HTBI primer set was used in a first-round RT-PCR of the TCR CDR3. One entry per CDR3 protein results from TCRdb running MiXCR on the multiplex PCR reads. The profile covers more than 500,000 distinct CDR3 sequences, with 46% appearing a single time and approximately 44% taken by the ten largest. The source material was peripheral blood or thyroid tissue (not recorded which). The receptor's source is an adult woman with Graves' disease, either hyperthyroidism or ophthalmopathy (not recorded which). The V gene is TRBV7-2, the J gene TRBJ1-1; D call uncertain. The CDR3 DNA sequence: TGTGCCAGCAGCGTTGACGGCAGCTCACACACTGAAGCTTTCTTT. This gives the protein CASSVDGSSHTEAFF.